Here is one T cell receptor (beta chain) with its context. Unique molecular identifiers tagged individual cDNA molecules. TCRdb reanalysed the 5' RACE reads using MiXCR and keeps one entry per CDR3 protein. The sample has approximately 65,000 distinct CDR3 sequences, 13% seen once. This entry belongs to a study of early T cells in non-severe SARS-CoV-2 infection. Study context: Chains from this unsorted whole-blood bulk RNA could not be paired.

CDR1 is LGHDT, CDR2 YNNKEL, per germline (reference sequence). The V end lost 0 bases, the J end lost 0 bases, and 9 bases lay between the germline ends. This CDR3 has 15 residues. Source material: whole blood. The rearrangement joins TRBV3-1 to TRBJ2-7, with D hard to call. The sequence was obtained from an adult who was a healthcare worker with PCR-confirmed SARS-CoV-2 infection or an uninfected control (not recorded which). CDR3 sequence: CASSQDLARSYEQYF. CDR3 nucleotide sequence: TGTGCCAGCAGCCAAGATTTGGCACGCTCCTACGAGCAGTACTTC.